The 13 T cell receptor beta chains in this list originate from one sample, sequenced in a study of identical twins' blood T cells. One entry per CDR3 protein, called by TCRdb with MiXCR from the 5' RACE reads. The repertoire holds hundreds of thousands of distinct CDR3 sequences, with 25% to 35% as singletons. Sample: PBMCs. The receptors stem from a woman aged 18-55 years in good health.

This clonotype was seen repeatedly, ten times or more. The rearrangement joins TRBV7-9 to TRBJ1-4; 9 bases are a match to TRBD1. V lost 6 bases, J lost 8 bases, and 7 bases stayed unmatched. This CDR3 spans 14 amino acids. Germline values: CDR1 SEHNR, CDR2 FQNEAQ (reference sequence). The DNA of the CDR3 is TGTGCCAGCAGTCACGGGACAGGGAACGAAAAACTGTTTTTT. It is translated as CASSHGTGNEKLFF.

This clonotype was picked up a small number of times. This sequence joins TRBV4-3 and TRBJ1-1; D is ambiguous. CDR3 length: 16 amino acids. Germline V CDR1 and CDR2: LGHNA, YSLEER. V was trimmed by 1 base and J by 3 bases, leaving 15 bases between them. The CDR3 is CASSQVDKGMDTEAFF. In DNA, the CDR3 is TGCGCCAGCAGCCAAGTGGATAAGGGTATGGACACTGAAGCTTTCTTT.

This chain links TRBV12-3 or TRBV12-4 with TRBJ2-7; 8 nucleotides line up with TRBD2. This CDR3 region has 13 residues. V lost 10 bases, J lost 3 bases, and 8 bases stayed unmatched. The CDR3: CATSPGGSYEQYF. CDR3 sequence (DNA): TGTGCCACCTCTCCGGGAGGGAGCTACGAGCAGTACTTC.

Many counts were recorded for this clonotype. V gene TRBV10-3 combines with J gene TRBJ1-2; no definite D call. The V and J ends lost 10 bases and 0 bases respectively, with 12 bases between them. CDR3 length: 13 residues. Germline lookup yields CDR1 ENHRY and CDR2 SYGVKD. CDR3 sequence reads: CATRDTSNYGYTF. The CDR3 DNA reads TGTGCCACCCGAGACACGTCTAACTATGGCTACACCTTC.

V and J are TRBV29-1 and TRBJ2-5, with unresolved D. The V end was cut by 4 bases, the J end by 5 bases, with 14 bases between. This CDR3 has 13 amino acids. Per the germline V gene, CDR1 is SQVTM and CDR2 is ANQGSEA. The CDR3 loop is CSVGGAHPETQYF. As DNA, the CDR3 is TGCAGCGTTGGGGGTGCGCATCCGGAGACCCAGTACTTC.

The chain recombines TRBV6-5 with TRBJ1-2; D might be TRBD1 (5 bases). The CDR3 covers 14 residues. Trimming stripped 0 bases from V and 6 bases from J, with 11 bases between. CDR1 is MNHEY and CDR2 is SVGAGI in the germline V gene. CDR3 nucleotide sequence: TGTGCCAGCAGTTACTCGGACGGGGCTGATGGCTACACCTTC. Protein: CASSYSDGADGYTF.

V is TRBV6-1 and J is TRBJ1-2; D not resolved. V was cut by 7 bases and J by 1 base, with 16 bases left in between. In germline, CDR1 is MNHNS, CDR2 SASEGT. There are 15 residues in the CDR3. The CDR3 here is CASTPWTDHNYGYTF. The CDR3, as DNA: TGTGCCAGCACCCCCTGGACGGATCATAACTATGGCTACACCTTC.

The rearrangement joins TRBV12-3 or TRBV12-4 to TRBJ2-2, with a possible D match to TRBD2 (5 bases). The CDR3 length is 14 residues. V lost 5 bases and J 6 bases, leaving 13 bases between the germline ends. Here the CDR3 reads CASSPTGEPGELFF. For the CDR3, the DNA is TGTGCCAGCAGTCCGACTGGGGAGCCCGGGGAGCTGTTTTTT.

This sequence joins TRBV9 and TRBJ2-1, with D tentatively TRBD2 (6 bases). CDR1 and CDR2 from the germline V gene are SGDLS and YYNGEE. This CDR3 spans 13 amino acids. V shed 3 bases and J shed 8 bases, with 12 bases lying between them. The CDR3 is CASSEEGGYEQFF. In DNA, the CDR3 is TGTGCCAGCAGCGAGGAGGGCGGATATGAGCAGTTCTTC.

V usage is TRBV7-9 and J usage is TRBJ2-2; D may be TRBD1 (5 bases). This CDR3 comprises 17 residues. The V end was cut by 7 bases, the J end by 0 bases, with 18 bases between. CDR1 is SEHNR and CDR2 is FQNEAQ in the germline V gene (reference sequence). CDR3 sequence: CASNQRQKTANTGELFF. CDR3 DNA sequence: TGTGCCAGCAACCAGAGACAGAAAACAGCGAACACCGGGGAGCTGTTTTTT.

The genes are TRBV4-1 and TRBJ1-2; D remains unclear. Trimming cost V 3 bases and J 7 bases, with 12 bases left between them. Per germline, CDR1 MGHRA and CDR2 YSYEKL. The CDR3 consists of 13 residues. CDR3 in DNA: TGCGCCAGCAGCCACTATCTCTCAGCTGGCTACACCTTC. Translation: CASSHYLSAGYTF.

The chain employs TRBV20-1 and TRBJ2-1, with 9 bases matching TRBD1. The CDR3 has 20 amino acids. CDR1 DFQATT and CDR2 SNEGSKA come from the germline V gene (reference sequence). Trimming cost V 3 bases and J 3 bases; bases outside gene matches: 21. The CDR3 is CSASPSPGQGMVAVYNEQFF. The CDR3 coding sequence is TGCAGTGCTAGCCCAAGCCCGGGACAGGGTATGGTAGCGGTCTACAATGAGCAGTTCTTC.

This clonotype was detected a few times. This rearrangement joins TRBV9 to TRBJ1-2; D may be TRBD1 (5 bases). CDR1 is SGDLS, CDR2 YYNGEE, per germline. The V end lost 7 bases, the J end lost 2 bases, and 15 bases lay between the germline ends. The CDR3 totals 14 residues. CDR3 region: CASGGWGENYGYTF. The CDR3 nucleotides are TGTGCCAGCGGAGGATGGGGGGAGAACTATGGCTACACCTTC.